A single T cell receptor (beta chain) is shown here with its context. What it binds is not known. With 60 Vbeta and 13 Jbeta primers, the PCR was carried out. Profiled with immunoSEQ multiplex PCR; TCRdb holds only in-frame clones, not every one. This repertoire shows 85,000 to 120,000 clones, under 80% found once; its top ten account for around 5.8%. This specimen comes from a study of cytomegalovirus exposure and HLA in healthy donors. Study overall: Of over 300 genotyped donors, approximately 80% clustered with self-reported Caucasian donors.

Study-wide points: Earlier analysis found most TCR beta V segments productive about 87% or about 30% of the time. The majority of TCR sequences were rare, yet some public TCRs appeared in many donors. Reports credit the classifier with highly specific, highly sensitive diagnosis of cytomegalovirus status.

The clonotype comes from a woman aged 50 to 65 in good health and CMV-seropositive. The sample taken for sequencing was PBMCs.

Here the CDR3 reads CASSFGSEKAFF. In DNA, the CDR3 is TGTGCCAGCAGCTTCGGGTCAGAGAAAGCTTTCTTT. This sequence joins TRBV5-4 and TRBJ1-1; D is ambiguous. Per germline, CDR1 SGHNT and CDR2 YYREEE (reference sequence). The CDR3 sequence is 12 residues long. Trimming removed 2 bases from V and 9 bases from J, with 11 bases in between.